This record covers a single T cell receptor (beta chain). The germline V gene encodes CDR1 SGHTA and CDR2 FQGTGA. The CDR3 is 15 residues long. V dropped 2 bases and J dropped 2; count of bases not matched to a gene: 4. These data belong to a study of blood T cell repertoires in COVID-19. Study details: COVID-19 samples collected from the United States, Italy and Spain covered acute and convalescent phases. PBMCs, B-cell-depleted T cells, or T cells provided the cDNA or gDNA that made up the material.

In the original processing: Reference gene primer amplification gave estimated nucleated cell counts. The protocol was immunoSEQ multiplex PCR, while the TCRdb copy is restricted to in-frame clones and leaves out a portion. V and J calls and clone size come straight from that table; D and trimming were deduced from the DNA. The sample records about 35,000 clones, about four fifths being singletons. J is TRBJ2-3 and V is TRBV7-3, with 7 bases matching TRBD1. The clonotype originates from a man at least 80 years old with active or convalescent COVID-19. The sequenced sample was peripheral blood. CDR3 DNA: TGTGCCAGCAGCTTAGGACAGGCTTACACAGATACGCAGTATTTT. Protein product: CASSLGQAYTDTQYF. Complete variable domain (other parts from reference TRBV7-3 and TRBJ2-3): GAGVSQTPSNKVTEKGKYVELRCDPISGHTALYWYRQSLGQGPEFLIYFQGTGAADDSGLPNDRFFAVRPEGSVSTLKIQRTERGDSAVYLCASSLGQAYTDTQYFGPGTRLTVL.